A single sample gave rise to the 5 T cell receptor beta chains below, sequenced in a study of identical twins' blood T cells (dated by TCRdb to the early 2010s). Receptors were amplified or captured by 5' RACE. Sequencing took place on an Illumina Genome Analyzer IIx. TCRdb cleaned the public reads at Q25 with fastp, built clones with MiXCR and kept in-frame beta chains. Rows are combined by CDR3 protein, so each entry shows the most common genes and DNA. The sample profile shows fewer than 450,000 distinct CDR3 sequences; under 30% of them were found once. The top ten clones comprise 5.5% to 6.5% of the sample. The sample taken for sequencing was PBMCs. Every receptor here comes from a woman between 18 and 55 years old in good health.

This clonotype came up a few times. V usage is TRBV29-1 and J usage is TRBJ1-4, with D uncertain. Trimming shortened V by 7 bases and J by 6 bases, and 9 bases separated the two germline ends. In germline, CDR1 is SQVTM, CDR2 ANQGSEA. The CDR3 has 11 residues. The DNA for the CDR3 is TGCAGCGGGGGTTCTCATGAAAAACTGTTTTTT. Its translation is CSGGSHEKLFF.

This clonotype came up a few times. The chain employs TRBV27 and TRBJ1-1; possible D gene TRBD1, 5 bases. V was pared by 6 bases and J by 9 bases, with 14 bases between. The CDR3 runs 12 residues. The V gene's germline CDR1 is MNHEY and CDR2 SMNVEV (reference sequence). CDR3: CASSPGQYQAFF. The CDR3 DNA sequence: TGTGCCAGCAGCCCAGGGCAGTATCAAGCTTTCTTT.

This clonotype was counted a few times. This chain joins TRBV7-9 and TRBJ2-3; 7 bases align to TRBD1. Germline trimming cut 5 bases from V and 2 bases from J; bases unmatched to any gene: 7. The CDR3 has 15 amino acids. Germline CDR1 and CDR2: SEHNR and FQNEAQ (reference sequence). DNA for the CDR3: TGTGCCAGCAGCCACGGGACAGCGAACACAGATACGCAGTATTTT. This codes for CASSHGTANTDTQYF.

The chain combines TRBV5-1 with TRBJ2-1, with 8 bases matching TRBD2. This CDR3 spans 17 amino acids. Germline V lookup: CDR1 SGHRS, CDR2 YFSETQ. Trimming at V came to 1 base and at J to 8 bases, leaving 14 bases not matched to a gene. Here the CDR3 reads CASSLPSGGGVLDEQFF. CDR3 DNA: TGCGCCAGCAGCTTGCCGTCCGGGGGGGGGGTCTTGGATGAGCAGTTCTTC.

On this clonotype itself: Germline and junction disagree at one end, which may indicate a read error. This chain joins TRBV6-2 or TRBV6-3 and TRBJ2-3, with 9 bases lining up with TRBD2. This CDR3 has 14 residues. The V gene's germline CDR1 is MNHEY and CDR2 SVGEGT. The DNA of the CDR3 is TGTGCCAGCAGGATAAGCGGGAGGACAGGTACGCAGTATTTT. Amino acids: CASRISGRTGTQYF.